Listed below are T cell receptor beta chains from one sample, sequenced in a study of cytomegalovirus exposure and HLA in healthy donors. Using immunoSEQ multiplex PCR, the repertoire was profiled, and TCRdb retains in-frame clones only, with some absent. The table lists a few hundred thousand clones, approximately 79% of them singletons. Sequenced: PBMCs. Source of these receptors: a girl aged 2-15 years in good health and CMV-seronegative. CDR3s include the opening cysteine and the closing phenylalanine or tryptophan. The D gene is left open where the match is weak. A clone size is listed for some rows: how often the clone was seen (once, few, many), or a class if it is expanded.

abundance	d_gene	v_gene	j_gene	CDR3nt	CDR3aa
.	TRBD1	TRBV5-1	TRBJ1-1	TGCGCCAGCAGCCGACAGGGGATGAACACTGAAGCTTTCTTT	CASSRQGMNTEAFF
.	TRBD2	TRBV7-6	TRBJ2-2	TGTGCCAGCAGCTTAGCGCGGGCGGGGGGGTCGAAGGACACCGGGGAGCTGTTTTTT	CASSLARAGGSKDTGELFF
few	.	TRBV5-4	TRBJ1-2	TGTGCCAGCAGCTACAACAGGGTCCAGAACTATGGCTACACCTTC	CASSYNRVQNYGYTF
.	.	TRBV5-8	TRBJ2-3	TGTGCCAGCAGCTTGGCCAGAATTTACACAGATACGCAGTATTTT	CASSLARIYTDTQYF
.	TRBD1	TRBV27	TRBJ1-4	TGTGCCAGCAGCCGAACAGGGGGCTCTAAGGAAAAACTGTTTTTT	CASSRTGGSKEKLFF
.	TRBD1	TRBV10-2	TRBJ2-7	TGCGCCAGCACTACAGGGGGAAGCTTCTACGAGCAGTACTTC	CASTTGGSFYEQYF
.	.	TRBV10-2	TRBJ1-2	TGCGCCAGCAGTGAGGTGTCCCATCGGGTTGGCTACACCTTC	CASSEVSHRVGYTF
.	TRBD1	TRBV5-1	TRBJ2-7	TGCGCCAGCAGCTTGGGCTGGGAGACAGGGGGCTTCAGGGACGAGCAGTACTTC	CASSLGWETGGFRDEQYF
.	.	TRBV19	TRBJ2-3	TGTGCCAGTAGCAGGGTTCTATCCACAGATACGCAGTATTTT	CASSRVLSTDTQYF
.	TRBD1	TRBV14	TRBJ1-6	TGTGCCAGCAGGGGGACAGGGGACTCCTATAATTCACCCCTCCACTTT	CASRGTGDSYNSPLHF
.	TRBD1	TRBV29-1	TRBJ2-3	TGCAGCGGAGGGGACAGCAACACAGATACGCAGTATTTT	CSGGDSNTDTQYF
.	TRBD1	TRBV5-1	TRBJ1-2	TGCGCCAGCAGCCCAGCGCCGGGACAGGGGATCTTTAACTATGGCTACACCTTC	CASSPAPGQGIFNYGYTF
.	.	TRBV5-1	TRBJ1-1	TGCGCCAGCAGCCTTGAGGCGGGGGCCGAAGCTTTCTTT	CASSLEAGAEAFF
.	.	TRBV4-1	TRBJ1-3	TGCGCCAGCAGCCAAGAACCACACACTGGAAACACCATATATTTT	CASSQEPHTGNTIYF
once	TRBD1	TRBV5-1	TRBJ2-2	TGCGCCAGCAGCCGTATCCCGGCAGGGGGAACCGGGGAGCTGTTTTTT	CASSRIPAGGTGELFF
.	TRBD2	TRBV7-2	TRBJ2-1	TGTGCCAGCAGCTTAGGTGGCGCGGGAGGGGGACTCAATGAGCAGTTCTTC	CASSLGGAGGGLNEQFF
.	.	TRBV5-1	TRBJ1-4	TGCGCCAGCAGCTTGTTCAACGGAGAGGGAGGCTTGGGGGGTGAAAAACTGTTTTTT	CASSLFNGEGGLGGEKLFF
.	TRBD1	TRBV11-1	TRBJ2-7	TGTGCCAGCAGCAGGGGACAGGCCTACGAGCAGTACTTC	CASSRGQAYEQYF
.	TRBD2	TRBV2	TRBJ2-3	TGTGCCTCCCAGGGACTAGCGGGAGGGCCAGGGACAGATACGCAGTATTTT	CASQGLAGGPGTDTQYF
.	.	TRBV11-2	TRBJ2-7	TGTGCCAGCAGCTTTGAGTCGGCAGCGGAATACGAGCAGTACTTC	CASSFESAAEYEQYF
.	.	TRBV6-4	TRBJ2-3	TGTGCCAGCAGCCCATATCGGGGATTGCGCACAGATACGCAGTATTTT	CASSPYRGLRTDTQYF
.	.	TRBV11-2	TRBJ1-6	TGTGCCAGCAGCAGAACAGGGCTTTCACCCCTCCACTTT	CASSRTGLSPLHF
.	.	TRBV6-5	TRBJ2-7	TGTGCCAGCAGTTACCGGCAGGGTCGCTACGAGCAGTACTTC	CASSYRQGRYEQYF
.	.	TRBV14	TRBJ2-3	TGTGCCAGCAGCCAAGGGCTAGCCACAGATACGCAGTATTTT	CASSQGLATDTQYF
.	TRBD2	TRBV29-1	TRBJ2-1	TGCAGCGTAGCGGGGAGGCTCTACAATGAGCAGTTCTTC	CSVAGRLYNEQFF